The present T cell receptor beta chain was sequenced within a study of blood T cell repertoires in COVID-19 (dated by TCRdb to about 2020). A note on the overall study: Samples from collaborators originated in the United States, Italy and Spain and spanned both the acute and convalescent phases of COVID-19. The samples were drawn from two sources: the first 160 participants of the ongoing ImmuneRACE study, and 1,000 to 1,500 subjects contributed by 6 global collaborators. The repertoires were made available in a free public database intended to serve as a resource for research on the immune response to SARS-CoV-2. The dataset comprised deeply sampled blood TCRbeta repertoires from subjects exposed to, actively infected with, or recovered from COVID-19. The material from the prospective study consisted of cDNA or gDNA derived from T cells, B-cell-depleted T cells, or PBMCs. Sample metadata almost always included a de-identified subject ID, COVID-19 status, age in years and sex. Where available, HLA class I and class II types were taken from metadata supplied by the sample provider and were not determined by assay-based typing. The study at large found these results: The quantity of clinical and demographic metadata differed by source and by participant and was supplied without curation.

Collaborating institutions collected whole blood in K2EDTA tubes following their own protocols. For TCRbeta analysis, collaborators shipped samples in one of three forms: frozen whole blood, isolated PBMCs, or DNA extracted from either of those sample types. TCRbeta CDR3 regions were amplified from genomic DNA using the immunoSEQ Assay, a bias-controlled multiplex PCR. Turning to the authors' computational methods: Nucleated cell counts per sample were estimated from amplification of reference gene primers within the assay. Sequence reads were collapsed and filtered to measure the absolute abundance of every unique TCRbeta CDR3 rearrangement. For each sample, productive Simpson clonality was calculated by taking the square root of Simpson's diversity index across productive rearrangements. Drawn from immuneACCESS, this table holds only the in-frame rearrangements with V and J called that TCRdb kept. Clones are partly lost; checked studies trace under half to an unresolved V gene and leave the rest unexplained. Clone size and the V and J calls come from that table; the DNA yielded D and trimming. This sample has tens of thousands of clones in its table, and 88% of those were observed once. Of the sample, 4.8% is held by the ten largest clones.

A note on this clone: Its target antigen remains unknown. No much larger clonotype is one base removed from it; base qualities were not supplied.

The CDR3 contains 12 residues, cysteine and phenylalanine counted. Only CDR3 DNA is held: 36 bases, read in frame from base 1. Trimming at the junction amounts to 3 bases on V and 6 bases on J, and the germline ends lie 8 bases apart. CDR1 and CDR2 were assigned from the germline V gene (reference sequence) as LNHDA and SQIVND. Sequencing was done on a sample of peripheral blood. This chain is built from TRBV19 and TRBJ1-1; tentative D gene TRBD1, with 5 bases matching. The clonotype was recovered from a woman of 80 years or more with active COVID-19. The nucleotide sequence reads TGTGCCAGTAGTATGACAGTTGCTGAAGCTTTCTTT. It codes for CASSMTVAEAFF.